The 27 T cell receptor beta chains reported below all come from one sample, sequenced in a study of T cell responses to AZD1222 COVID-19 vaccine. The table came from immunoSEQ multiplex PCR; TCRdb's copy has only in-frame clones and leaves some out. The sample yields 190,000 or so clones, more than 75% seen once. Sequencing used peripheral blood, obtained 28 days after the second AZD1222 dose. These receptors came from an adult who received the AZD1222 COVID-19 vaccine.

The chain combines TRBV25-1 with TRBJ1-6, with unresolved D. CDR1 and CDR2 from the germline V gene are MGHDK and SYGVNS. This CDR3 has 16 residues. Between the trimmed V and J ends, which lost 1 base and 7 bases, there was a span of 14 bases. This CDR3 is CASSEFSGRPNSPLHF. CDR3 sequence (DNA): TGTGCCAGCAGTGAATTCTCCGGCAGGCCGAATTCACCCCTCCACTTT.

This clone showed up just once. V and J are TRBV6-5 and TRBJ2-5; 8 bases agree with TRBD1. V gave up 6 bases and J gave up 7 bases; unmatched junction bases: 7. Germline CDR1 is MNHEY and CDR2 is SVGAGI. There are 13 residues in the CDR3. Written as DNA, the CDR3 is TGTGCCAGCAGCCCCGGACAGGGCGTGACCCAGTACTTC. Encoded protein: CASSPGQGVTQYF.

On this clone itself: This clone may be a read error of a much larger clone one base away. Within the sample, other DNA sequences also encode this same CDR3. The rearrangement links TRBV3-1 (or the pseudogene TRBV3-2) to TRBJ2-6; tentative D call: TRBD1 (5 bases). CDR3 length: 15 amino acids. Germline V gene data show CDR1 as LGHDT and CDR2 as YNNKEL (reference sequence). CDR3 nucleotide sequence: TGTGCTAGCAGCCAAGACAGCTCTGGGGCCAACGTCCTGACTTTC. Translating it yields CASSQDSSGANVLTF.

This chain connects TRBV3-1 (or the pseudogene TRBV3-2) to TRBJ1-5; D is uncertain. This CDR3 is built from 13 residues. Germline V lookup: CDR1 LGHDT, CDR2 YNNKEL (reference sequence). The germline V and J ends were trimmed by 11 bases and 1 base, with 12 bases remaining between them. The CDR3 DNA sequence: TGTGCCGCGGAGTTGGAGAGCAATCAGCCCCAGCATTTT. Its protein product is CAAELESNQPQHF.

This clone was seen a single time. The chain is built from TRBV7-6 and TRBJ1-5, with 7 bases matching TRBD1. The germline V gene has CDR1 SGHVS and CDR2 FNYEAQ. The V and J ends lost 4 bases and 4 bases, in that order; junction bases with no gene match: 7. The CDR3 has 15 amino acids. CDR3 DNA: TGTGCCAGCAGCTGGGGGACAGACCTTAATCAGCCCCAGCATTTT. Protein product: CASSWGTDLNQPQHF.

The V call is TRBV7-9, the J call TRBJ1-5; D perhaps matches TRBD1 (5 bases). Germline V gene data show CDR1 as SEHNR and CDR2 as FQNEAQ (reference sequence). The CDR3 extends over 17 amino acids. V lost 5 bases and J 7 bases, leaving 24 bases between the germline ends. DNA for the CDR3: TGTGCCAGCAGCCCCCATGCCCGCGGGGGTAAATCCCAGCCCCAGCATTTT. This gives the protein CASSPHARGGKSQPQHF.

The rearrangement uses TRBV18 and TRBJ2-6; unclear D gene. V dropped 4 bases and J dropped 0 bases, with 4 bases sitting between them. The CDR3 runs 14 residues. Per the germline V gene, CDR1 is KGHSH and CDR2 is LQKENI. CDR3 nucleotides: TGTGCCAGCTCACGGGACTCTGGGGCCAACGTCCTGACTTTC. As protein: CASSRDSGANVLTF.

The rearrangement joins TRBV7-2 to TRBJ2-5; D is unclear. The CDR3 covers 15 residues. Deletions cut 0 bases from V and 2 bases from J, with 10 bases between. Germline V gene data show CDR1 as SGHTA and CDR2 as FQGNSA. CDR3 sequence: CASSLAINSQETQYF. For the CDR3, the DNA is TGTGCCAGCAGCTTAGCGATCAACAGTCAAGAGACCCAGTACTTC. Full variable domain (remainder filled in from reference TRBV7-2 and TRBJ2-5): GAGVSQSPSNKVTEKGKDVELRCDPISGHTALYWYRQSLGQGLEFLIYFQGNSAPDKSGLPSDRFSAERTGGSVSTLTIQRTQQEDSAVYLCASSLAINSQETQYFGPGTRLLVL.

Only one count was recorded for this clone. The V and J genes are TRBV4-1 and TRBJ2-7, with TRBD2 matching 8 bases. The CDR3 covers 16 residues. CDR1 and CDR2 from the germline V gene are MGHRA and YSYEKL. Losses at the gene ends were 4 bases for V and 0 bases for J; bases not matched to a gene: 8. CDR3 loop: CASSRGRGTSSYEQYF. CDR3 sequence (DNA): TGCGCCAGCAGCCGAGGCCGCGGGACTAGCTCCTACGAGCAGTACTTC.

The V call is TRBV6-5, the J call TRBJ2-7; maybe TRBD2 (6 bases). Germline-derived CDR1 and CDR2 are MNHEY and SVGAGI. This CDR3 comprises 12 residues. V lost 5 bases and J lost 6, with 11 bases in between. The CDR3 loop reads CASSRGEAEQYF. CDR3 bases: TGTGCCAGCAGTCGCGGGGAGGCCGAGCAGTACTTC.

V gene TRBV28 combines with J gene TRBJ1-5; no clear D gene. CDR1 and CDR2 (germline): MDHEN, SYDVKM. V was shortened by 2 bases and J by 7 bases, with 6 bases between the two germline ends. The CDR3 extends over 12 amino acids. The CDR3: CASSLLGQPQHF. The DNA of the CDR3 is TGTGCCAGCAGTTTACTTGGGCAGCCCCAGCATTTT. Supplemented by reference TRBV28 and TRBJ1-5, the full variable domain reads DVKVTQSSRYLVKRTGEKVFLECVQDMDHENMFWYRQDPGLGLRLIYFSYDVKMKEKGDIPEGYSVSREKKERFSLILESASTNQTSMYLCASSLLGQPQHFGDGTRLSIL.

The chain employs TRBV12-3 or TRBV12-4 and TRBJ1-2; D unclear. V was shortened by 6 bases and J by 4 bases, with 9 bases between the two germline ends. The CDR3 spans 12 residues. DNA of the CDR3: TGTGCCAGCAGCTATCTCCGCTATGGCTACACCTTC. It encodes CASSYLRYGYTF.

The rearrangement joins TRBV6-5 to TRBJ1-2; 7 bases align to TRBD1. J was trimmed by 2 bases and V by 5 bases; bases with no gene match: 8. CDR3 length: 15 residues. Germline values: CDR1 MNHEY, CDR2 SVGAGI. This CDR3 is CASSIGQAQNYGYTF. The CDR3 DNA sequence: TGTGCCAGCAGTATCGGACAGGCACAAAACTATGGCTACACCTTC.

The V and J genes are TRBV7-2 and TRBJ2-7; D might be TRBD2 (5 bases). V dropped 1 base and J dropped 4 bases, with 8 bases sitting between them. Germline CDR1 SGHTA, CDR2 FQGNSA. There are 13 residues in the CDR3. CDR3 DNA: TGTGCCAGCAGCTTAGTGGGCGGGTACGAGCAGTACTTC. Translation: CASSLVGGYEQYF.

This clone was picked up one time. The gene calls are TRBV9 and TRBJ2-3; 7 nucleotides agree with TRBD2. The trim removed 6 bases at V and 6 bases at J, leaving 10 bases unmatched. Germline CDR1 reads SGDLS; CDR2 reads YYNGEE. This CDR3 has 14 amino acids. The CDR3 protein is CASTLGGSMDTQYF. The DNA of the CDR3 is TGTGCCAGCACCTTGGGAGGGAGTATGGATACGCAGTATTTT.

This clone was counted once. The rearrangement links TRBV28 to TRBJ2-7, with D possibly being TRBD1 (7 bases). Trimming stripped 7 bases from V and 0 bases from J, with 16 bases between. The CDR3 extends over 15 amino acids. Germline-derived CDR1 and CDR2 are MDHEN and SYDVKM. The CDR3 bases are TGTGCCAGCAACCGAGGAGGGGGCGGCTCCTACGAGCAGTACTTC. Amino acid sequence: CASNRGGGGSYEQYF.

The chain recombines TRBV5-1 with TRBJ1-5; D is possibly TRBD1 (5 bases). CDR3 length equals 14 residues. CDR1 and CDR2 (germline): SGHRS, YFSETQ. V dropped 4 bases and J dropped 4 bases, with 12 bases sitting between them. The CDR3 DNA reads as TGCGCCAGCAGCCCTCGGGGGGGGAATCAGCCCCAGCATTTT. Translation gives CASSPRGGNQPQHF.

This sequence joins TRBV19 and TRBJ2-2; tentative D call: TRBD1 (6 bases). Between the trimmed V and J ends, which lost 5 bases and 4 bases, there was a span of 14 bases. Germline loops: CDR1 LNHDA, CDR2 SQIVND (reference sequence). The CDR3 runs 15 residues. The CDR3 here is CASSYSTGSTGELFF. Written as DNA, the CDR3 is TGTGCCAGTAGTTACTCGACAGGCTCCACCGGGGAGCTGTTTTTT.

The chain combines TRBV28 with TRBJ1-6, with unresolved D. The CDR3 has 15 amino acids. Trimming removed 3 bases from V and 7 bases from J, with 13 bases in between. In germline, CDR1 is MDHEN, CDR2 SYDVKM. The CDR3 here is CASSLGRLNNSPLHF. The CDR3 coding sequence is TGTGCCAGCAGTTTGGGAAGACTGAACAATTCACCCCTCCACTTT.

The V gene is TRBV9, the J gene TRBJ1-1; D possibly corresponds to TRBD1 (6 bases). V dropped 3 bases and J dropped 2 bases, with 14 bases sitting between them. Looked up from germline, CDR1 is SGDLS and CDR2 is YYNGEE. This CDR3 has 15 amino acids. The DNA of the CDR3 is TGTGCCAGCAGCGGATACGGGACACCTAACACTGAAGCTTTCTTT. Its protein is CASSGYGTPNTEAFF.

This clone appeared a few times. The chain recombines TRBV10-3 with TRBJ2-7, with 14 bases lining up with TRBD2. Germline values: CDR1 ENHRY, CDR2 SYGVKD. Trimming removed 6 bases from V and 7 bases from J; junction bases left unmatched: 8. The CDR3 has 15 residues. DNA of the CDR3: TGTGCCATCAGACCCCCGGGACTAGCGGGAGATGAGCAGTACTTC. Translating gives CAIRPPGLAGDEQYF.

This clone was recorded only once. J is TRBJ2-2 and V is TRBV19, with D perhaps TRBD2 (6 bases). V lost 5 bases and J lost 3, with 19 bases in between. Germline CDR1 and CDR2: LNHDA and SQIVND (reference sequence). The CDR3 length is 17 residues. CDR3 nucleotide sequence: TGTGCCAGTAGTGGGATAGCGGCCCGGGGGTACACCGGGGAGCTGTTTTTT. Amino acids: CASSGIAARGYTGELFF.

This clone was observed a single time. The genes are TRBV10-2 and TRBJ2-5; 10 nucleotides agree with TRBD1. Germline CDR1 is WSHSY and CDR2 is SAAADI. This CDR3 is 16 amino acids long. Trimming cost V 3 bases and J 7 bases; bases outside gene matches: 11. DNA for the CDR3: TGCGCCAGCAGTGATCTCTCCGACAGGGGGCAGGTGACCCAGTACTTC. Amino acid sequence: CASSDLSDRGQVTQYF.

The chain recombines TRBV18 with TRBJ1-4; a possible D gene is TRBD1 (6 bases). Deletions cut 1 base from V and 5 bases from J, with 8 bases between. Germline CDR1 is KGHSH and CDR2 is LQKENI. The CDR3 is 14 residues long. The CDR3 sequence is CASSPQDRNEKLFF. CDR3 bases: TGTGCCAGCTCACCACAGGACAGAAATGAAAAACTGTTTTTT.

This clone was seen a few times. This rearrangement joins TRBV18 to TRBJ2-1; TRBD2 aligns across 9 bases. This CDR3 is 14 amino acids long. The V and J ends lost 6 bases and 10 bases, in that order; junction bases with no gene match: 10. Germline V gene lookup returns CDR1 KGHSH and CDR2 LQKENI. The CDR3 sequence: CASSLKDGLAEQFF. CDR3 DNA: TGTGCCAGCTCCCTCAAGGACGGACTAGCGGAGCAGTTCTTC.

V is TRBV2 and J is TRBJ2-7; 11 bases are a match to TRBD1. Germline CDR1 SNHLY, CDR2 FYNNEI. The V and J ends lost 6 bases and 4 bases, in that order; junction bases with no gene match: 2. The length of the CDR3 is 13 residues. The CDR3 loop is CASSRDRGYEQYF. The CDR3 nucleotides are TGTGCCAGCAGCCGGGACAGGGGGTACGAGCAGTACTTC.

This chain uses TRBV15 with TRBJ2-3, with D hard to call. Germline V gene lookup returns CDR1 LNHNV and CDR2 YYDKDF (reference sequence). The CDR3 has 13 residues. V was shortened by 3 bases and J by 2 bases, with 6 bases between the two germline ends. CDR3 sequence reads: CATSRPPTDTQYF. DNA for the CDR3: TGTGCCACCAGCAGGCCACCCACAGATACGCAGTATTTT. Complete variable domain (other parts from reference TRBV15 and TRBJ2-3): DAMVIQNPRYQVTQFGKPVTLSCSQTLNHNVMYWYQQKSSQAPKLLFHYYDKDFNNEADTPDNFQSRRPNTSFCFLDIRSPGLGDTAMYLCATSRPPTDTQYFGPGTRLTVL.